The rows below give T cell receptor beta chains drawn from one sample of a study of T cell changes during pregnancy in multiple sclerosis. Sequencing used immunoSEQ multiplex PCR; TCRdb keeps in-frame clones, though not all of them. The repertoire holds some 56,000 clones, with roughly nine tenths as singletons. Here the sequenced sample was peripheral blood, taken in the third trimester of pregnancy. These receptors all stem from a female donor in good health, enrolled as a control in a pregnancy study. The CDR3 runs from the conserved cysteine through the conserved F or W. D genes are given only for firm matches. Size is stated for part of the rows, as once, few or many counts, or as a class when the clone is expanded.

>TRBJ2-1|-|TRBD1|15|TRBV5-1
CASSEGGSSYNEQFF
TGCGCCAGCAGTGAAGGGGGCAGCTCCTACAATGAGCAGTTCTTC
>TRBJ2-2|once|TRBD2|16|TRBV9
CASSTRPGGGSGELFF
TGTGCCAGCAGCACCCGGCCCGGGGGAGGGTCCGGGGAGCTGTTTTTT
>TRBJ1-1|-|TRBD1|17|TRBV5-1
CASSLLGQGAIGTEAFF
TGCGCCAGCAGTCTTTTAGGACAGGGGGCAATTGGCACTGAAGCTTTCTTT
>TRBJ2-5|few|-|14|TRBV2
CASREGTYQETQYF
TGTGCCAGCAGGGAAGGGACTTATCAAGAGACCCAGTACTTC
>TRBJ1-2|-|-|13|TRBV27
CASSNLEGRGYTF
TGTGCCAGCAGCAACCTTGAGGGAAGAGGCTACACCTTC
>TRBJ1-2|-|-|14|TRBV30
CAWTTGTSGYGYTF
TGTGCCTGGACTACAGGTACCTCGGGCTATGGCTACACCTTC
>TRBJ1-1|-|-|14|TRBV27
CASSGEPRGTEAFF
TGTGCCAGCAGTGGCGAACCAAGGGGGACTGAAGCTTTCTTT
>TRBJ1-2|-|-|13|TRBV2
CASSTENNYGYTF
TGTGCCAGCAGTACAGAAAATAACTATGGCTACACCTTC
>TRBJ1-3|-|-|13|TRBV19
CASSPRFGNTIYF
TGTGCCAGTAGTCCCAGATTTGGAAACACCATATATTTT
>TRBJ1-2|-|-|14|TRBV6-5
CASSYSSGGYGYTF
TGTGCCAGCAGTTACTCCTCCGGAGGCTATGGCTACACCTTC
>TRBJ1-2|-|TRBD1|14|TRBV4-1
CASSQGTGDYGYTF
TGCGCCAGCAGCCAAGGGACAGGGGACTATGGCTACACCTTC
>TRBJ1-6|once|TRBD1|14|TRBV19
CASDPGQGNSPLHF
TGTGCCAGTGATCCGGGACAGGGAAATTCACCCCTCCACTTT
>TRBJ1-1|-|-|16|TRBV7-9
CASSLRGGVLNTEAFF
TGTGCCAGCAGCCTCCGCGGGGGTGTCTTGAACACTGAAGCTTTCTTT
>TRBJ2-1|-|-|17|TRBV4-3
CASSQELIGGPYNEQFF
TGCGCCAGCAGCCAAGAATTGATCGGCGGCCCCTACAATGAGCAGTTCTTC
>TRBJ2-1|-|TRBD2|15|TRBV5-4
CASTLEASGVNEQFF
TGTGCCAGCACCCTGGAGGCTAGCGGAGTCAATGAGCAGTTCTTC
>TRBJ2-3|once|TRBD2|19|TRBV30
CAWTLLAGELYGSTDTQYF
TGTGCCTGGACCTTACTAGCGGGGGAGCTGTATGGCAGCACAGATACGCAGTATTTT
>TRBJ1-2|-|TRBD1|12|TRBV2
CASRGQVYGYTF
TGTGCCAGCAGGGGACAGGTCTATGGCTACACCTTC
>TRBJ2-5|-|-|11|TRBV2
CASSGEETQYF
TGTGCCAGCAGTGGAGAGGAGACCCAGTACTTC
>TRBJ2-4|-|-|17|TRBV11-3
CASSPPAGGEFKNIQYF
TGTGCCAGCAGCCCCCCGGCTGGGGGCGAGTTCAAAAACATTCAGTACTTC
>TRBJ2-3|-|-|14|TRBV7-2
CASSFGWRPNTQYF
TGTGCCAGCAGCTTCGGGTGGAGGCCGAATACGCAGTATTTT
>TRBJ2-7|-|-|13|TRBV27
CASSLSEFYEQYF
TGTGCCAGCAGTTTATCAGAGTTCTACGAGCAGTACTTC
>TRBJ2-2|-|-|15|TRBV9
CASSVGAGVAGELFF
TGTGCCAGCAGCGTAGGGGCAGGGGTTGCCGGGGAGCTGTTTTTT
>TRBJ2-1|once|-|14|TRBV19
CASKTESSYNEQFF
TGTGCCAGTAAAACAGAGAGTTCCTACAATGAGCAGTTCTTC
>TRBJ2-2|-|TRBD1|13|TRBV6-5
CASSRTGSGELFF
TGTGCCAGCAGTCGGACAGGGTCCGGGGAGCTGTTTTTT
>TRBJ2-3|once|TRBD1|15|TRBV27
CASSDPTGGTDTQYF
TGTGCCAGCAGTGACCCGACAGGGGGCACAGATACGCAGTATTTT
>TRBJ2-5|-|-|14|TRBV18
CASSPSQIQETQYF
TGTGCCAGCTCACCGTCACAGATCCAAGAGACCCAGTACTTC
>TRBJ2-7|-|TRBD1|14|TRBV5-6
CASSTGQGLGEQYF
TGTGCCAGCAGCACGGGACAGGGTTTGGGCGAGCAGTACTTC
>TRBJ1-4|-|-|13|TRBV5-5
CASSSFPNEKLFF
TGTGCCAGCAGCTCCTTTCCTAATGAAAAACTGTTTTTT
>TRBJ1-3|-|-|14|TRBV7-9
CASSLAGVGSGAYF
-
>TRBJ1-2|once|-|12|TRBV15
CATSQGPYGYTF
TGTGCCACCAGCCAGGGGCCCTATGGCTACACCTTC
>TRBJ1-2|-|TRBD1|16|TRBV4-3
CASSPSQGPSSYGYTF
TGCGCCAGCAGCCCGTCACAGGGGCCCTCGTCCTATGGCTACACCTTC
>TRBJ1-3|-|TRBD1|15|TRBV9
CASSAGDSSGNTIYF
TGTGCCAGCAGCGCCGGGGACAGCTCTGGAAACACCATATATTTT
>TRBJ1-5|once|-|15|TRBV19
CASSRGWDTYQPQHF
TGTGCCAGTAGTCGCGGCTGGGACACATATCAGCCCCAGCATTTT
>TRBJ2-2|-|-|15|TRBV5-1
CASSFSIADTGELFF
TGCGCCAGCAGCTTTTCGATAGCGGACACCGGGGAGCTGTTTTTT
>TRBJ1-2|-|-|14|TRBV9
CASSPLGAIYGYTF
TGTGCCAGCAGCCCTCTGGGGGCCATCTATGGCTACACCTTC
>TRBJ1-2|-|TRBD1|12|TRBV18
CASSLTGESNTF
TGTGCCAGCTCCCTGACAGGGGAGTCGAACACCTTC
>TRBJ2-1|-|TRBD2|16|TRBV5-1
CASSRGLAGGDNEQFF
TGCGCCAGCAGCCGGGGACTAGCGGGAGGGGACAATGAGCAGTTCTTC
>TRBJ2-7|-|TRBD1|16|TRBV9
CASTKGTGNLAYEQYF
TGTGCCAGCACCAAAGGGACAGGGAACCTTGCCTACGAGCAGTACTTC
>TRBJ1-1|once|-|15|TRBV27
CASSLSETPNTEAFF
TGTGCCAGCAGTTTATCAGAGACTCCCAACACTGAAGCTTTCTTT
>TRBJ1-3|-|TRBD1|17|TRBV7-6
CASSLGTGQFSGNTIYF
TGTGCCAGCAGCTTAGGGACGGGACAGTTCTCTGGAAACACCATATATTTT
>TRBJ1-5|-|-|16|TRBV4-2
CASSQESGRALSPQHF
TGTGCCAGCAGCCAAGAGAGTGGCAGGGCTCTCTCTCCCCAGCATTTT
>TRBJ2-7|once|TRBD2|13|TRBV2
CASSGDYYYEQYF
TGTGCCAGCAGTGGGGACTACTACTACGAGCAGTACTTC